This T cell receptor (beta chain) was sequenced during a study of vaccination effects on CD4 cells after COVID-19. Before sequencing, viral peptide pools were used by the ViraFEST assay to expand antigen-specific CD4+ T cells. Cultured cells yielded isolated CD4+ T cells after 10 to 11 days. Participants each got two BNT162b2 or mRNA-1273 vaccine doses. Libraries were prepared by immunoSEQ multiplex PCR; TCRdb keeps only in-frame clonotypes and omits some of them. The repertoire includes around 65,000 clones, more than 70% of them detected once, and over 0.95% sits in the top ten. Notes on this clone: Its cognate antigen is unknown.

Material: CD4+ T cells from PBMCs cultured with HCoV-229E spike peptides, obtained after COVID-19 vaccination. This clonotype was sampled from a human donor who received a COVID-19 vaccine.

The CDR3 region is CASRHSRVGTLEAFF. The CDR3 DNA follows: TGTGCCAGCAGACATTCCAGGGTGGGAACTCTGGAAGCTTTCTTT. The V and J genes are TRBV7-2 and TRBJ1-1; D perhaps matches TRBD1 (5 bases). The CDR3 loop spans 15 amino acids. The germline V gene has CDR1 SGHTA and CDR2 FQGNSA. With 6 bases removed from V and 8 bases from J, the gap between germline ends came to 22 bases.